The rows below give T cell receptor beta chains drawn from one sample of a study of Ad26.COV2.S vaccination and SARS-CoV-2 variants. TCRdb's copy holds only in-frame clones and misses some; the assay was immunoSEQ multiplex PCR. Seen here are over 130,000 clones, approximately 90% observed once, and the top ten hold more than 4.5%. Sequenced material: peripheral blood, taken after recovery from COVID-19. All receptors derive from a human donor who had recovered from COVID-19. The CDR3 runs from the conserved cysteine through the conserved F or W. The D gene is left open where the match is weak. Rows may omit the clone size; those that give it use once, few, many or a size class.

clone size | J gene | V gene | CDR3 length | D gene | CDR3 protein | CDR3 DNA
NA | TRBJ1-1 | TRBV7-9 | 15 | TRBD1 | CASSLETGGGAEAFF | TGTGCCAGCAGCTTAGAGACAGGGGGAGGAGCTGAAGCTTTCTTT
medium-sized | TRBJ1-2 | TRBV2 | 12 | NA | CASNGGKSGYTF | TGTGCCAGCAATGGGGGAAAGAGTGGCTACACCTTC
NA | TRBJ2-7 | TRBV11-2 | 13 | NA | CASSLDGSYEQYF | TGTGCCAGCAGCTTAGACGGTTCCTACGAGCAGTACTTC
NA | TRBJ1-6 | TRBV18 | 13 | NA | CASSPGQNSPLHF | TGTGCCAGCTCACCGGGCCAAAATTCACCCCTCCACTTT
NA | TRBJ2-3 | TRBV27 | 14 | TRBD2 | CASSLQAGADTQYF | TGTGCCAGCAGTTTACAGGCGGGGGCAGATACGCAGTATTTT
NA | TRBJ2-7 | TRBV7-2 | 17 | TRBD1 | CASSLALNGTGSHEQYF | TGTGCCAGCAGCTTAGCCCTGAACGGGACAGGGTCCCACGAGCAGTACTTC
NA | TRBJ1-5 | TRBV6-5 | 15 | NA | CASSQLFGGNQPQHF | TGTGCCAGCAGTCAACTATTCGGGGGGAATCAGCCCCAGCATTTT
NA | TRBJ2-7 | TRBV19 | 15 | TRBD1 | CASKMAGTGAYEQYF | TGTGCCAGTAAGATGGCCGGGACAGGGGCCTACGAGCAGTACTTC
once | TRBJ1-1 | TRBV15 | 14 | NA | CATSRGGENTEAFF | TGTGCCACCAGCAGAGGGGGGGAGAACACTGAAGCTTTCTTT
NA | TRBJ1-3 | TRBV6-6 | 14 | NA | CASSSDYSGNTIYF | TGTGCCAGCAGCTCTGACTACTCTGGAAACACCATATATTTT
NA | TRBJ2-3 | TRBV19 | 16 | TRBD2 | CASSITAGGSTDTQYF | TGTGCCAGTAGTATTACGGCGGGGGGAAGCACAGATACGCAGTATTTT
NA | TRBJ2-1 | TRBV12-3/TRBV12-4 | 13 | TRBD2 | CASSFQGGNEQFF | TGTGCCAGCAGTTTTCAGGGAGGGAATGAGCAGTTCTTC
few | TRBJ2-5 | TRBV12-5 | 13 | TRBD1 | CASGTTGLETQYF | TGTGCTAGTGGCACGACAGGGTTAGAGACCCAGTACTTC
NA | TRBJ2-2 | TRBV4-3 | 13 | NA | CASSPQKYGELFF | TGCGCCAGCAGCCCCCAAAAATATGGGGAGCTGTTTTTT
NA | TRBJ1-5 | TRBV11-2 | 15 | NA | CASSLSGYSNQPQHF | TGTGCCAGCAGCTTAAGCGGTTATAGCAATCAGCCCCAGCATTTT
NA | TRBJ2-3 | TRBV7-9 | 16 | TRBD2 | CASSWGLAGGTDTQYF | TGTGCCAGCAGCTGGGGGCTAGCGGGGGGCACAGATACGCAGTATTTT
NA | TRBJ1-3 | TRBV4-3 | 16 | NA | CASSQDYAGSGNTIYF | TGCGCCAGCAGCCAAGATTACGCAGGCTCTGGAAACACCATATATTTT
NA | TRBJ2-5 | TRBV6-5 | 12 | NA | CASRAGRETQYF | TGTGCCAGCAGGGCAGGGAGAGAGACCCAGTACTTC
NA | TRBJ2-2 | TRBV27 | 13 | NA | CASSHTKTGELFF | TGTGCCAGCAGTCACACGAAAACCGGGGAGCTGTTTTTT
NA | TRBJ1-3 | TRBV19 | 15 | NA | CASSLYLGPGNTIYF | TGTGCCAGTAGTCTCTACTTGGGTCCTGGAAACACCATATATTTT
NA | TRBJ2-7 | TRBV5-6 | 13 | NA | CASSRRVSYEQYF | TGTGCCAGCAGCCGCAGGGTCTCCTACGAGCAGTACTTC
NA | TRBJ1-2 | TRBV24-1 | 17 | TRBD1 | CATSGGAGQGKNYGYTF | TGTGCCACCAGTGGGGGAGCGGGACAGGGAAAGAACTATGGCTACACCTTC
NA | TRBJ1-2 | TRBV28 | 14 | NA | CASSPGPYNYGYTF | TGTGCCAGCAGTCCAGGGCCTTATAACTATGGCTACACCTTC
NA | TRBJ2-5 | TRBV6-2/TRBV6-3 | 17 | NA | CASSSGIGQTIQETQYF | TGTGCCAGCAGTTCTGGCATTGGACAGACTATACAAGAGACCCAGTACTTC
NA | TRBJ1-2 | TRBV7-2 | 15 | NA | CASSLAINAGEGYTF | TGTGCCAGCAGCTTAGCAATTAACGCAGGGGAGGGCTACACCTTC
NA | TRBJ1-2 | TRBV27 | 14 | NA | CASSESRGRSGYTF | TGTGCCAGCAGTGAGTCCCGGGGGCGGTCTGGCTACACCTTC
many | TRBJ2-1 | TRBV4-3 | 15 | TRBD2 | CASSQTTGGNNEQFF | TGCGCCAGCAGCCAAACCACGGGAGGTAACAATGAGCAGTTCTTC
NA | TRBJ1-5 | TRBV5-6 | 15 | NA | CASSLWYGISQPQHF | TGTGCCAGCAGCTTGTGGTATGGGATTAGTCAGCCCCAGCATTTT
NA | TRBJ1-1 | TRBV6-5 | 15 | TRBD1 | CASTIQGFSRRAAFF | TGTGCCAGCACCATACAGGGGTTTTCCCGCCGCGCAGCTTTCTTT
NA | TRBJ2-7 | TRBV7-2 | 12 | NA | CASSLVRYEQYF | TGTGCCAGCAGCTTGGTGAGGTACGAGCAGTACTTC
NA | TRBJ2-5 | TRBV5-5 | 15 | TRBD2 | CASSLVLAVKETQYF | TGTGCCAGCAGCTTGGTTCTAGCGGTTAAAGAGACCCAGTACTTC
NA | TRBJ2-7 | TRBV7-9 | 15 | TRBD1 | CASSRMGQGFYEQYF | TGTGCCAGCAGCCGAATGGGACAGGGATTCTACGAGCAGTACTTC
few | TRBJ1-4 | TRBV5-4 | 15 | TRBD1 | CASSSNRGLDEKLFF | TGTGCCAGCAGCTCGAACAGGGGGCTAGATGAAAAACTGTTTTTT
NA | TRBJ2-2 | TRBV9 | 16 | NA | CASPRRLDLNTGELFF | TGTGCCTCCCCCCGGCGGCTAGACCTCAACACCGGGGAGCTGTTTTTT
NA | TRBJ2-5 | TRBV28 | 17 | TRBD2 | CASSLGASGGAGETQYF | TGTGCCAGCAGTTTAGGAGCTAGCGGGGGGGCTGGAGAGACCCAGTACTTC
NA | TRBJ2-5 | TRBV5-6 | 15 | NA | CASSPEGGLQETQYF | TGTGCCAGCAGCCCGGAGGGGGGGCTCCAAGAGACCCAGTACTTC
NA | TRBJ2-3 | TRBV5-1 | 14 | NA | CASSLRRSTDTQYF | TGCGCCAGCAGCTTGCGGCGGAGCACAGATACGCAGTATTTT
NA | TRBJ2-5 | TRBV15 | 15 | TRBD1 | CATSRARDRQETQYF | TGTGCCACCAGCAGAGCCCGGGACAGGCAAGAGACCCAGTACTTC
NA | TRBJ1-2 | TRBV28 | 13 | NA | CASSSPPAYGYTF | TGTGCCAGCAGTTCCCCCCCAGCCTATGGCTACACCTTC
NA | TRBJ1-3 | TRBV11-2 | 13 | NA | CASSWVSGNTIYF | TGTGCCAGCAGCTGGGTGTCTGGAAACACCATATATTTT
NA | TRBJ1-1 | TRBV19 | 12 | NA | CASSIYNTEAFF | TGTGCCAGTAGTATATACAACACTGAAGCTTTCTTT
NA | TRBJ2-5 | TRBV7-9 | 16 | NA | CASSLVQDLGGETQYF | TGTGCCAGCAGCTTAGTACAGGACTTGGGGGGTGAGACCCAGTACTTC
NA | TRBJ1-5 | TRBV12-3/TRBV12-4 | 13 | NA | CASSNGRYQPQHF | TGTGCCAGCAGCAACGGACGGTATCAGCCCCAGCATTTT
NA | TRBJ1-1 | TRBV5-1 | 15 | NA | CASSLQAPENTEAFF | TGCGCCAGCAGCTTGCAGGCACCAGAGAACACTGAAGCTTTCTTT
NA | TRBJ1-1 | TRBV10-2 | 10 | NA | CASKRPEAFF | TGCGCCAGCAAGCGGCCTGAAGCTTTCTTT
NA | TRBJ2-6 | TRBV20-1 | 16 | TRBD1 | CSASGQGYSGANVLTF | TGCAGTGCTAGTGGACAGGGGTACTCTGGGGCCAACGTCCTGACTTTC
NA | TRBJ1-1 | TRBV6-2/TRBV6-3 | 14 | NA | CASSRALTRSMAFF | TGTGCCAGCAGTCGCGCTTTGACGCGTTCGATGGCTTTCTTT
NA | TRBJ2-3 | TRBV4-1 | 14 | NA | CASSQGPSTDTQYF | TGCGCCAGCAGCCAGGGCCCCTCCACAGATACGCAGTATTTT
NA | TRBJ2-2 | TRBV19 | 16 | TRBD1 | CASSLSGTGGTGELFF | TGTGCCAGTAGCCTCTCCGGGACAGGGGGCACCGGGGAGCTGTTTTTT
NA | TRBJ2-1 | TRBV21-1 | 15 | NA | CAREEGGRRLNEQFF | TGTGCCAGAGAAGAGGGGGGACGTCGTTTGAATGAGCAGTTCTTC
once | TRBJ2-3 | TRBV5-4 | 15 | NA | CASSRTRDYTDTQYF | TGTGCCAGCAGCCGAACCAGAGATTACACAGATACGCAGTATTTT
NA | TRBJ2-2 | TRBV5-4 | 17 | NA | CASSLEGRGPYTGELFF | TGTGCCAGCAGCTTGGAGGGGAGGGGGCCCTACACCGGGGAGCTGTTTTTT
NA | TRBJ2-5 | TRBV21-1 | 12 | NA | CASSPRTVWDNF | TGTGCCAGCAGCCCACGGACAGTCTGGGACAACTTC
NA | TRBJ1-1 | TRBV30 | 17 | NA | CAWSVDGQGRSGTEAFF | TGTGCCTGGAGTGTAGATGGTCAGGGTAGGAGTGGCACTGAAGCTTTCTTT
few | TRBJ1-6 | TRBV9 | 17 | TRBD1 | CASSGSLGQGDNSPLHF | TGTGCCAGCAGCGGATCCCTCGGACAGGGCGATAATTCACCCCTCCACTTT
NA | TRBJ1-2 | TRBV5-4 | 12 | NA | CASSTDGYGYTF | TGTGCCAGCAGCACCGACGGATATGGCTACACCTTC